This T cell receptor beta chain was recovered during a study of identical twins. Findings of the study overall: In cord blood, abundant beta clonotypes had fewer insertions; memory showed no trend. In monozygotic twins, models underestimated the sharing of out-of-frame TCR alpha.

About this clonotype: What it binds is unknown.

TCRdb used MiXCR to reprocess the 5' RACE reads, holding one entry per CDR3 protein. The table includes more than 200,000 distinct CDR3 sequences, over 12% detected once. Sequenced: memory (CD45RO+) T cells sorted from blood. This TCR was recovered from a woman aged 18-35 years in good health.

This CDR3 is CASSRPDEYEQYF. The CDR3 DNA reads TGCGCCAGCAGTCGACCAGATGAGTACGAGCAGTACTTC. The chain uses TRBV5-1 and TRBJ2-7; no clear D gene. CDR1 and CDR2 (germline): SGHRS, YFSETQ. The V end was cut by 5 bases, the J end by 4 bases, with 13 bases between. The CDR3 totals 13 residues. Looking up the rest from reference TRBV5-1 and TRBJ2-7 gives the full variable domain: KAGVTQTPRYLIKTRGQQVTLSCSPISGHRSVSWYQQTPGQGLQFLFEYFSETQRNKGNFPGRFSGRQFSNSRSEMNVSTLELGDSALYLCASSRPDEYEQYFGPGTRLTVT.